The 19 T cell receptor beta chains listed next were all sequenced from one sample in a study of control samples from healthy donors and cancer patients. Sequencing was performed with immunoSEQ multiplex PCR; in TCRdb, only in-frame clones are kept and a portion is missing. The data show approximately 27,000 clones, with 65% to 90% seen just once and 6.5% to 8% held by the top ten. Input material: PBMCs. The receptors were sampled from a woman aged 60 to 75 with head and neck cancer.

As regards this clone: Different DNA sequences within this sample yield the same CDR3. The CDR3 loop is CASSQDPGGNQPQHF. In nucleotides, the CDR3 is TGCGCCAGCAGCCAAGACCCTGGGGGCAATCAGCCCCAGCATTTT. The V and J genes are TRBV4-3 and TRBJ1-5; D is unresolved. V shed 0 bases and J shed 2 bases, with 8 bases lying between them. Germline assignment: CDR1 LGHNA and CDR2 YSLEER. The CDR3 consists of 15 residues.

The CDR3 loop reads CASSLAAGSAYEQYF. The CDR3 nucleotides read TGTGCCAGCAGCTTAGCGGCGGGGAGCGCCTACGAGCAGTACTTC. The gene calls are TRBV7-6 and TRBJ2-7; D is perhaps TRBD2 (6 bases). Germline lookup yields CDR1 SGHVS and CDR2 FNYEAQ. V shed 0 bases and J shed 2 bases, with 11 bases lying between them. The CDR3 runs to 15 residues. The whole variable domain, filled in from reference TRBV7-6 and TRBJ2-7, reads GAGVSQSPRYKVTKRGQDVALRCDPISGHVSLYWYRQALGQGPEFLTYFNYEAQQDKSGLPNDRFSAERPEGSISTLTIQRTEQRDSAMYRCASSLAAGSAYEQYFGPGTRLTVT.

This clone was seen once. The rearrangement links TRBV19 to TRBJ1-5, with a possible D match to TRBD1 (5 bases). CDR3 length: 15 residues. V gave up 4 bases and J gave up 4 bases, with 14 bases separating them. CDR1 and CDR2 (germline): LNHDA, SQIVND (reference sequence). CDR3 residues: CASSTYGQFNQPQHF. Written as DNA, the CDR3 is TGTGCCAGTAGTACTTACGGACAATTTAATCAGCCCCAGCATTTT.

V usage is TRBV15 and J usage is TRBJ2-1; D is unresolved. Trimming pared 0 bases from V and 10 bases from J, leaving 16 bases between. This CDR3 is 15 amino acids long. CDR1 LNHNV and CDR2 YYDKDF come from the germline V gene (reference sequence). This CDR3 is CATSRETGLLEEQFF. CDR3 nucleotides: TGTGCCACCAGCAGAGAAACTGGGCTACTTGAGGAGCAGTTCTTC.

The gene calls are TRBV11-3 and TRBJ2-4; TRBD2 matches at 13 bases. The CDR3 has 18 residues. Germline V gene sequence: CDR1 SGHNT, CDR2 YENEEA. V gave up 5 bases and J gave up 6 bases; unmatched junction bases: 13. The CDR3 region is CASSVAGTSGGAGNIQYF. The CDR3 DNA is TGTGCCAGCAGCGTGGCCGGCACTAGCGGGGGGGCGGGAAACATTCAGTACTTC.

This clone was seen more than once but under ten times. The DNA for the CDR3 is TGTGCCAGCAGCTTCGGGAACAATGAGCAGTTCTTC. Translating it yields CASSFGNNEQFF. The rearrangement joins TRBV7-2 to TRBJ2-1; a weak D match, TRBD2 (5 bases). Trimming cost V 3 bases and J 5 bases, with 5 bases left between them. The CDR3 consists of 12 residues. CDR1 and CDR2 (germline): SGHTA, FQGNSA. The whole variable domain, filled in from reference TRBV7-2 and TRBJ2-1, reads GAGVSQSPSNKVTEKGKDVELRCDPISGHTALYWYRQSLGQGLEFLIYFQGNSAPDKSGLPSDRFSAERTGGSVSTLTIQRTQQEDSAVYLCASSFGNNEQFFGPGTRLTVL.

The chain carries TRBV4-1 and TRBJ2-1; D call uncertain. Germline-derived CDR1 and CDR2 are MGHRA and YSYEKL. Trimming removed 6 bases at V and 0 bases at J, with 15 bases between. The CDR3 runs 16 residues. The CDR3: CASRTLSQSSYNEQFF. The DNA for the CDR3 is TGCGCCAGCAGAACCCTGAGTCAGAGCTCCTACAATGAGCAGTTCTTC.

This clone has just one count. The V gene is TRBV15, the J gene TRBJ2-1; 8 positions agree with TRBD2. There are 15 residues in the CDR3. The V gene's germline CDR1 is LNHNV and CDR2 YYDKDF (reference sequence). V lost 1 base and J lost 6; bases outside the gene matches: 5. The CDR3 reads CATSRGTSPANEQFF. In DNA, the CDR3 is TGTGCCACCAGCAGAGGGACTAGCCCCGCCAATGAGCAGTTCTTC.

J is TRBJ2-2 and V is TRBV19, with 7 bases matching TRBD1. Germline loops: CDR1 LNHDA, CDR2 SQIVND (reference sequence). CDR3 size: 15 residues. The V segment lost 5 bases and the J segment 3 bases; nucleotides outside the gene matches: 6. CDR3 DNA: TGTGCCAGTAGTTCTGCCGACAGGGACACCGGGGAGCTGTTTTTT. This sequence encodes CASSSADRDTGELFF.

V is TRBV19 and J is TRBJ1-2; the match to TRBD1 covers 7 bases. V shed 6 bases and J 5 bases; nucleotides not matched to a gene: 6. CDR1 LNHDA and CDR2 SQIVND come from the germline V gene (reference sequence). CDR3 length equals 13 residues. CDR3 DNA sequence: TGTGCCAGTAGGCCGGGACAGACTTATGGCTACACCTTC. This translates into CASRPGQTYGYTF. Drawing the rest from reference TRBV19 and TRBJ1-2, the complete variable domain is DGGITQSPKYLFRKEGQNVTLSCEQNLNHDAMYWYRQDPGQGLRLIYYSQIVNDFQKGDIAEGYSVSREKKESFPLTVTSAQKNPTAFYLCASRPGQTYGYTFGSGTRLTVV.

This chain joins TRBV6-1 and TRBJ1-3, with TRBD1 as a possible D gene (5 bases). Deletions cut 4 bases from V and 8 bases from J, with 24 bases between. The CDR3 runs 17 residues. Germline CDR1 reads MNHNS; CDR2 reads SASEGT. CDR3 nucleotides: TGTGCCAGCAGTGGTTGGGGGTGGTTGGGAAATCTCGACACCATATATTTT. Translating it yields CASSGWGWLGNLDTIYF.

The table lists this clone with a count of one. J is TRBJ2-1 and V is TRBV11-2; unclear D gene. V dropped 0 bases and J dropped 2 bases, with 8 bases sitting between them. The CDR3 has 15 residues. Germline V lookup: CDR1 SGHAT, CDR2 FQNNGV. The CDR3, as DNA: TGTGCCAGCAGCTTAGATCACTTCACCTACAATGAGCAGTTCTTC. Its translation is CASSLDHFTYNEQFF.

The chain has TRBV13 and TRBJ1-5; D gene uncertain. This CDR3 is 14 amino acids long. Trimming removed 2 bases from V and 4 bases from J, with 9 bases in between. Per the germline V gene, CDR1 is PRHDT and CDR2 is FYEKMQ (reference sequence). The CDR3 sequence is CASSLSRGNQPQHF. For the CDR3, the DNA is TGTGCCAGCAGCTTAAGTCGGGGTAATCAGCCCCAGCATTTT.

The chain has TRBV19 and TRBJ2-3; maybe TRBD2 (7 bases). Germline values: CDR1 LNHDA, CDR2 SQIVND (reference sequence). The CDR3 sequence is 17 residues long. The V end was cut by 1 base, the J end by 0 bases, with 14 bases between. CDR3: CASSIGVGGASTDTQYF. CDR3 sequence (DNA): TGTGCCAGTAGTATAGGGGTAGGGGGGGCGAGCACAGATACGCAGTATTTT. The complete variable domain, with remaining parts taken from reference TRBV19 and TRBJ2-3, reads DGGITQSPKYLFRKEGQNVTLSCEQNLNHDAMYWYRQDPGQGLRLIYYSQIVNDFQKGDIAEGYSVSREKKESFPLTVTSAQKNPTAFYLCASSIGVGGASTDTQYFGPGTRLTVL.

The chain couples TRBV6-5 to TRBJ1-1; D is unclear. V lost 2 bases and J 1 base, leaving 8 bases between the germline ends. The CDR3 is made up of 14 amino acids. Germline CDR1 MNHEY, CDR2 SVGAGI. Here the CDR3 DNA reads TGTGCCAGCAGTTACGGACTCGCGAACACTGAAGCTTTCTTT. Translation: CASSYGLANTEAFF.

This sequence joins TRBV7-9 and TRBJ1-4, with D unresolved. Germline loops: CDR1 SEHNR, CDR2 FQNEAQ (reference sequence). The CDR3 is made up of 16 amino acids. Trimming removed 3 bases from V and 2 bases from J, with 13 bases in between. CDR3 in amino acids: CASSFYVGGTNEKLFF. In DNA form, the CDR3 reads TGTGCCAGCAGCTTTTATGTGGGCGGCACTAATGAAAAACTGTTTTTT.

The chain couples TRBV19 to TRBJ2-2, with 13 bases lining up with TRBD2. Germline V CDR1 and CDR2: LNHDA, SQIVND (reference sequence). There are 16 residues in the CDR3. The V and J ends lost 7 bases and 6 bases, in that order; junction bases with no gene match: 8. CDR3: CASTPLAGGLAGELFF. The DNA for the CDR3 is TGTGCCAGTACCCCACTAGCGGGGGGGCTGGCCGGGGAGCTGTTTTTT.

The chain links TRBV25-1 to TRBJ1-4; D remains unclear. There are 14 residues in the CDR3. CDR1 is MGHDK, CDR2 SYGVNS, per germline. V shed 3 bases and J shed 2 bases, with 7 bases lying between them. The CDR3 region has the DNA TGTGCCAGCAGTGACGGTGTGACTAATGAAAAACTGTTTTTT. It specifies CASSDGVTNEKLFF.

The chain has TRBV7-8 and TRBJ2-1; no definite D call. The CDR3 extends over 13 amino acids. Trimming took off 3 bases at V and 5 bases at J, with 8 bases between the two ends. The V gene's germline CDR1 is SGHVS and CDR2 FQNEAQ. Written as DNA, the CDR3 is TGTGCCAGCAGCTTTAGAACAAACAATGAGCAGTTCTTC. Protein sequence: CASSFRTNNEQFF.